The TCR beta chain described here comes from a study of control samples from healthy donors and cancer patients. Sequencing was performed with immunoSEQ multiplex PCR; in TCRdb, only in-frame clones are kept and a portion is missing. The top ten clones hold roughly an eighth of a sample with approximately 97,000 clones, 85% to 90% of them seen once. This sequence was found in a man aged 25 to 45 in good health. The specimen sequenced was blood.

The CDR3 DNA sequence: TGTGCCAGCAGCTCCCTCGGGCGGGGCTTGAACACTGAAGCTTTCTTT. It is translated as CASSSLGRGLNTEAFF. The chain carries TRBV7-3 and TRBJ1-1; D might be TRBD1 (5 bases). V was trimmed by 4 bases and J by 0 bases, leaving 15 bases between them. This CDR3 is built from 16 residues. Looked up from germline, CDR1 is SGHTA and CDR2 is FQGTGA.